This T cell receptor beta chain was sequenced during a study of cytomegalovirus exposure and HLA in healthy donors. Across the whole study: The 120 validation repertoires used the same platform as the roughly 700 first-cohort repertoires (as reported by a later analysis). Study-wide results and limits: Researchers counted over 150 TCR beta chains as cytomegalovirus-associated. Per published reports, the classifier diagnosed cytomegalovirus status with high specificity and sensitivity.

This clone was counted many times. Its specificity is not known. A 120-subject validation cohort, separate from the roughly 700-subject first cohort, supplied the donors. Repertoires were generated with immunoSEQ multiplex PCR, while TCRdb's copy carries only in-frame clones and drops some. This sample has 200,000 to 250,000 clones, with almost 90% found just once. Germline V gene lookup returns CDR1 MRHNA and CDR2 SNTAGT. The CDR3 contains 16 residues. V was clipped by 0 bases and J by 2 bases; unmatched bases: 2. Sequences were obtained from PBMCs. The receptor was derived from a woman under 30 in good health and CMV-seronegative. The chain employs TRBV6-4 and TRBJ2-1; 9 bases align to TRBD2. The CDR3 loop reads CASSDSGLATYNEQFF. In nucleotides, the CDR3 is TGTGCCAGCAGTGACTCGGGACTAGCTACCTACAATGAGCAGTTCTTC.